This is a list of T cell receptor beta chains from one sample in a study of shared clonotypes between healthy human individuals. Generated by immunoSEQ multiplex PCR, the TCRdb table keeps only in-frame clones and is missing some. The sample lists under 2,500,000 clones, approximately 95% occurring once. The sequenced material came from naive CD4+ T cells sorted from blood. Every receptor here comes from a man aged 18 to 30 in good health. Both conserved end residues are trimmed from each CDR3. The order of the fields is V gene, D gene, CDR3 protein. The D gene is left open where the match is weak.

v_call: TRBV14
d_call: TRBD1
cdr3_aa: ASSAGQGYSGNTIY

v_call: TRBV27
d_call: NA
cdr3_aa: ASSLSSGGELGYT

v_call: TRBV7-8
d_call: NA
cdr3_aa: ASSLAGAGRQPQH

v_call: TRBV11-3
d_call: TRBD1
cdr3_aa: ASSSTGANTEAF

v_call: TRBV7-8
d_call: NA
cdr3_aa: ASSLVTENTEAF

v_call: TRBV7-7
d_call: TRBD1
cdr3_aa: ASSSGQGGNEKLF

v_call: TRBV6-5
d_call: TRBD1
cdr3_aa: ASRGRTGQVYEQY

v_call: TRBV5-6
d_call: TRBD1
cdr3_aa: ASSLRRNRGWETQY

v_call: TRBV18
d_call: NA
cdr3_aa: ASSPPRQGNTIY

v_call: TRBV18
d_call: NA
cdr3_aa: ASSPVRSRAASPLH

v_call: TRBV27
d_call: NA
cdr3_aa: ASSFLFSGANVLT

v_call: TRBV2
d_call: TRBD1
cdr3_aa: ASSETGTGAAVYGYT

v_call: TRBV30
d_call: NA
cdr3_aa: AWSVLGEAF

v_call: TRBV30
d_call: TRBD1
cdr3_aa: AGTGITGGWTDT

v_call: TRBV7-9
d_call: NA
cdr3_aa: ASSTLRGSGNTIY

v_call: TRBV6-5
d_call: TRBD2
cdr3_aa: ASSYSMGLVTDTQY

v_call: TRBV7-8
d_call: TRBD1
cdr3_aa: ASSSRTGAVEAF

v_call: TRBV10-3
d_call: NA
cdr3_aa: AISAGLEPQH

v_call: TRBV5-1
d_call: NA
cdr3_aa: ASSLGLLGEQY

v_call: TRBV7-9
d_call: NA
cdr3_aa: ASSLRGSGELF

v_call: TRBV28
d_call: NA
cdr3_aa: ASSLMGQVSNQPQH